Listed here is a single T cell receptor beta chain. Antigen unknown. Clones were read by immunoSEQ multiplex PCR, and TCRdb kept only the in-frame ones, dropping some. The sample lists more than 140,000 clones, about 93% seen once, with under 5.5% in the top ten. This sample is part of a study of T cell responses to AZD1222 COVID-19 vaccine. Study conclusions and caveats: The span of vaccine-associated CD4 TCRs extended across spike, with dominance at 160-218 and 743-854. Spike-specific TCR breadth and depth grew following two AZD1222 doses.

This TCR was recovered from an adult in good health. The starting material was peripheral blood, obtained on day 0 of AZD1222 vaccination.

The CDR3 sequence is CASSLASVYNEQFF. The CDR3 DNA follows: TGTGCCAGCAGCCTGGCTAGCGTGTACAATGAGCAGTTCTTC. V usage is TRBV3-1 (or the pseudogene TRBV3-2) and J usage is TRBJ2-1, with D perhaps matching TRBD2 (6 bases). The length of the CDR3 is 14 residues. With 4 bases removed from V and 4 bases from J, the gap between germline ends came to 11 bases. Germline values: CDR1 LGHDT, CDR2 YNNKEL (reference sequence).